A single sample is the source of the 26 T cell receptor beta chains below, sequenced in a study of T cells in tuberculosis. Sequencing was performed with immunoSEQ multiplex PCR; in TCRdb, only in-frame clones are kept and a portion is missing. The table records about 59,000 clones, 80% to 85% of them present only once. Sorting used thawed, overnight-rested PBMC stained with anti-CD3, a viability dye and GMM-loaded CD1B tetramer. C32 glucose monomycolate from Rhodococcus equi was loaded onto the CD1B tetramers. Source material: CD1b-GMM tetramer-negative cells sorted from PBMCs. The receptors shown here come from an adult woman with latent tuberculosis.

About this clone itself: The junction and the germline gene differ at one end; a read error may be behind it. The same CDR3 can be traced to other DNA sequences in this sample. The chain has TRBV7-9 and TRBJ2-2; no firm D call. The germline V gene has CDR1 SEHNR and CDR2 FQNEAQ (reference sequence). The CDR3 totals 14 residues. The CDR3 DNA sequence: TGCGCCAGCAGCCCGCTATCGAACACCGGGGAGCTGTTTTTT. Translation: CASSPLSNTGELFF.

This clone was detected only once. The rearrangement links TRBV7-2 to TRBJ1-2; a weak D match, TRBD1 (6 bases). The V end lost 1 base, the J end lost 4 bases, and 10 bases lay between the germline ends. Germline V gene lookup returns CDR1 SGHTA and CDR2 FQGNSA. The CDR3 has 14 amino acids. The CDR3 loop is CASSLDQGRYGYTF. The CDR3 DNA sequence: TGTGCCAGCAGCTTAGATCAGGGGCGCTATGGCTACACCTTC.

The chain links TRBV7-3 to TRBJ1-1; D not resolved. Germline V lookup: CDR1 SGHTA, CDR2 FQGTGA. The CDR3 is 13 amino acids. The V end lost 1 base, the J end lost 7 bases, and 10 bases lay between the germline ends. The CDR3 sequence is CASSLNAGFEAFF. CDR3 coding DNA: TGTGCCAGCAGCTTAAATGCGGGGTTTGAAGCTTTCTTT.

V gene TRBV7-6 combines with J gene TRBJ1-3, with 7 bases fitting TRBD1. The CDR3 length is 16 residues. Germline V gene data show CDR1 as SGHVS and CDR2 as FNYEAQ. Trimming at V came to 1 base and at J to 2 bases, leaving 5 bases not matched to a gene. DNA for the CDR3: TGTGCCAGCAGCTTAGGGTCAGGGGGGACTGGAAACACCATATATTTT. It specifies CASSLGSGGTGNTIYF.

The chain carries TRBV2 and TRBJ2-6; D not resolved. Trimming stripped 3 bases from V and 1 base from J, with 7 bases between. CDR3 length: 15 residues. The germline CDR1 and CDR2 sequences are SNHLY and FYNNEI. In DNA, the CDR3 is TGTGCCAGCAGTGATTGGGCTTCTGGGGCCAACGTCCTGACTTTC. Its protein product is CASSDWASGANVLTF.

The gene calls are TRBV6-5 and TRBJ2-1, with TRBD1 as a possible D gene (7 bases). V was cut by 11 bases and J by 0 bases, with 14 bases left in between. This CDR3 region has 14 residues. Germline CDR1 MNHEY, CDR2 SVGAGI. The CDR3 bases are TGTGCCGGCGGAGGGACAGTCTCCTACAATGAGCAGTTCTTC. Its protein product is CAGGGTVSYNEQFF.

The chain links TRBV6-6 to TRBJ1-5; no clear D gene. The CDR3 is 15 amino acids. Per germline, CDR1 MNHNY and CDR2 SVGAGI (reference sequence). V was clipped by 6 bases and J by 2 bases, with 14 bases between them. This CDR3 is CASRPMQSGNQPQHF. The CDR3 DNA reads TGTGCCAGCAGACCTATGCAGAGCGGCAATCAGCCCCAGCATTTT.

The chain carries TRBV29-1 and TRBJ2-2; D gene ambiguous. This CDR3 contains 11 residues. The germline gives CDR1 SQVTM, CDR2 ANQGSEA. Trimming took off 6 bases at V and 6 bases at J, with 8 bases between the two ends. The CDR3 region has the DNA TGCAGCGTCCTCAGGTCCGGGGAGCTGTTTTTT. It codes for CSVLRSGELFF.

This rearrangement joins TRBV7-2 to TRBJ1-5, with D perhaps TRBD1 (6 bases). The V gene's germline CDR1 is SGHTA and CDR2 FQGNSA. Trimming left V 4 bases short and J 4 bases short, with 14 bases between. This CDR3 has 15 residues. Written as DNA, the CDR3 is TGTGCCAGCAGCTCCGCGGACAGAAAGAATCAGCCCCAGCATTTT. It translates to CASSSADRKNQPQHF.

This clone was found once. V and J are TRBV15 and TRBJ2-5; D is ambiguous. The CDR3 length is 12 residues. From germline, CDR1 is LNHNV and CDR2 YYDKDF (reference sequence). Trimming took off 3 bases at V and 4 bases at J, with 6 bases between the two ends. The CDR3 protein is CATSRARETQYF. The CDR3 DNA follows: TGTGCCACCAGCAGGGCAAGAGAGACCCAGTACTTC.

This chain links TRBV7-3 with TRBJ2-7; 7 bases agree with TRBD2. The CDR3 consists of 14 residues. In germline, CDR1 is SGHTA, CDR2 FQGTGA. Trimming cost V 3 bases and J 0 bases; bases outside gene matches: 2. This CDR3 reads CASSLSGNSYEQYF. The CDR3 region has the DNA TGTGCCAGCAGCTTGAGCGGGAACTCCTACGAGCAGTACTTC. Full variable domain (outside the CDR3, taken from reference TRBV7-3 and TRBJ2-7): GAGVSQTPSNKVTEKGKYVELRCDPISGHTALYWYRQSLGQGPEFLIYFQGTGAADDSGLPNDRFFAVRPEGSVSTLKIQRTERGDSAVYLCASSLSGNSYEQYFGPGTRLTVT.

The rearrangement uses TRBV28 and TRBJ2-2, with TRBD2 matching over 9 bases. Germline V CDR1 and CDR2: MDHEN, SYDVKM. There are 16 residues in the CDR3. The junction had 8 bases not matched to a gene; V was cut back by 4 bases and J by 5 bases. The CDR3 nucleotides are TGTGCCAGCAGTTCCGTTAGCGGGGGTCGGACCGGGGAGCTGTTTTTT. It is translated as CASSSVSGGRTGELFF.

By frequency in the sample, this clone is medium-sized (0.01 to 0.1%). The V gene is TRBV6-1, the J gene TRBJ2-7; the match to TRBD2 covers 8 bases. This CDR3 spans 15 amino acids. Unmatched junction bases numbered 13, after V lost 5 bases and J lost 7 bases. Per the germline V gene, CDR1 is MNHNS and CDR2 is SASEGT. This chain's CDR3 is CASSPTGLGSREQYF. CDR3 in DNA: TGTGCCAGCAGTCCCACGGGACTAGGCTCGCGTGAGCAGTACTTC.

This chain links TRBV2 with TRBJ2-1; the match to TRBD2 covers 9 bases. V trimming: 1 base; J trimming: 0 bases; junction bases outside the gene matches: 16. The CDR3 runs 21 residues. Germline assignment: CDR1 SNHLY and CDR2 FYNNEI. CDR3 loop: CASSEVRGTSGLSGSYNEQFF. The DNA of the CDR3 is TGTGCCAGCAGTGAAGTCAGGGGAACTAGCGGGCTGTCCGGCTCCTACAATGAGCAGTTCTTC.

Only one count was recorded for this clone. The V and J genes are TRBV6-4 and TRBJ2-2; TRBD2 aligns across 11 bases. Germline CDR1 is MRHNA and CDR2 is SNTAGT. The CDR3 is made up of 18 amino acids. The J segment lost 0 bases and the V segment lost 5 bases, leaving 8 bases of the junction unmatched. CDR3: CASSSGTSGSPNTGELFF. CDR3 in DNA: TGTGCCAGCAGTTCCGGGACTAGCGGATCCCCGAACACCGGGGAGCTGTTTTTT.

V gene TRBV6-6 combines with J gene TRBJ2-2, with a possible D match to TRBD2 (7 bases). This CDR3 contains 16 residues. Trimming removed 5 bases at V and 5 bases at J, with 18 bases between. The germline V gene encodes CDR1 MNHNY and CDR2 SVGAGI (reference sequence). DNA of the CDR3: TGTGCCAGCAGTCCCCGGGGGAGGGGGGGGACCGGGGAGCTGTTTTTT. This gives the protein CASSPRGRGGTGELFF.

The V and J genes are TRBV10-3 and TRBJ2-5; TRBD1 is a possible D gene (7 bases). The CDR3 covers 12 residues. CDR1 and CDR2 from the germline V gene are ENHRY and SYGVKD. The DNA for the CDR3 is TGTGCTACCAGGGGGGATGGAGAGACCCAGTACTTC. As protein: CATRGDGETQYF.

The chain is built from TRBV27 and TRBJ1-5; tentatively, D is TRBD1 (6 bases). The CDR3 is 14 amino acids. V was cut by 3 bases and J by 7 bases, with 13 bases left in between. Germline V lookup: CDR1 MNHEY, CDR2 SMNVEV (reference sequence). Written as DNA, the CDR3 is TGTGCCAGCAGTTTCGACAGGCTGGGGCAGCCCCAGCATTTT. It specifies CASSFDRLGQPQHF.

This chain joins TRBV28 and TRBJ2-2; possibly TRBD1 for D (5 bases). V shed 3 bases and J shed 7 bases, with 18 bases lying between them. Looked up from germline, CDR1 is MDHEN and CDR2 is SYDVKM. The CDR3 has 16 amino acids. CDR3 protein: CASSFPERPRDGELFF. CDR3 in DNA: TGTGCCAGCAGTTTTCCTGAACGACCCAGGGACGGGGAGCTGTTTTTT.

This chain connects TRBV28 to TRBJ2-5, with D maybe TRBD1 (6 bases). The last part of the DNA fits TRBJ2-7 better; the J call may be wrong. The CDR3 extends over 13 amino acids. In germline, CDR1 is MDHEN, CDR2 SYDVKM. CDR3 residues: CASSLIRGNEQYF. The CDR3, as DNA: TGTGCCAGCAGTTTGATCAGGGGTAACGAGCAGTACTTC.

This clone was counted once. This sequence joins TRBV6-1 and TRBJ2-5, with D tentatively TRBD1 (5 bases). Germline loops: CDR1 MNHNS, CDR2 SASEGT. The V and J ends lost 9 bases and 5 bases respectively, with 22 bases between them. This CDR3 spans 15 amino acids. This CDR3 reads CARQGGYYEVETQYF. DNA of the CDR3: TGTGCCAGGCAGGGTGGATATTACGAAGTGGAGACCCAGTACTTC.

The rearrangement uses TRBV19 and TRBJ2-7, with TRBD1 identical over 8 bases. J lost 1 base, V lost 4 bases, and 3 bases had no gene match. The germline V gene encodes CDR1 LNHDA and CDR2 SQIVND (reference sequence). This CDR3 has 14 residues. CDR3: CASSTGQESYEQYF. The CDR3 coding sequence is TGTGCCAGTAGTACGGGACAGGAATCCTACGAGCAGTACTTC.

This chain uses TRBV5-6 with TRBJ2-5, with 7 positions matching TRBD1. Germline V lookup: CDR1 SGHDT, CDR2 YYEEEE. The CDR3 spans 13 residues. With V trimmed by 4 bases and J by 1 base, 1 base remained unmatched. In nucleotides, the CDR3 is TGTGCCAGCAGCGGACAGGTCCAAGAGACCCAGTACTTC. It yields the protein CASSGQVQETQYF.

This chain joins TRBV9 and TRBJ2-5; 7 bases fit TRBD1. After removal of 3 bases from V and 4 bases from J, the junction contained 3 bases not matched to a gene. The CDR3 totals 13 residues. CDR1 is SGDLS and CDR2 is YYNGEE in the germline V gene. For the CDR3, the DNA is TGTGCCAGCAGCGAGGGGGCGGGAGAGACCCAGTACTTC. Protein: CASSEGAGETQYF.

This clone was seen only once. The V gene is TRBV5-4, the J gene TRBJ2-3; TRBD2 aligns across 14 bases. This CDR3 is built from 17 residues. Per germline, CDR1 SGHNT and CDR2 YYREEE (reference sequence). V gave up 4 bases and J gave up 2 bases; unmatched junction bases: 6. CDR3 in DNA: TGTGCCAGCAGCCCGGGGGGACTAGCGGGAGCCACAGATACGCAGTATTTT. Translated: CASSPGGLAGATDTQYF. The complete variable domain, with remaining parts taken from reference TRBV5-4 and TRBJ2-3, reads ETGVTQSPTHLIKTRGQQVTLRCSSQSGHNTVSWYQQALGQGPQFIFQYYREEENGRGNFPPRFSGLQFPNYSSELNVNALELDDSALYLCASSPGGLAGATDTQYFGPGTRLTVL.

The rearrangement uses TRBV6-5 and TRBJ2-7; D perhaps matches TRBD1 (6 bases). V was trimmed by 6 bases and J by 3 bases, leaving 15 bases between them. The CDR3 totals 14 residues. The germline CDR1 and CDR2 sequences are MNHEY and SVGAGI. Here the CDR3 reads CASSRDKGIYEQYF. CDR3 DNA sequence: TGTGCCAGCAGCCGGGACAAAGGGATCTACGAGCAGTACTTC.